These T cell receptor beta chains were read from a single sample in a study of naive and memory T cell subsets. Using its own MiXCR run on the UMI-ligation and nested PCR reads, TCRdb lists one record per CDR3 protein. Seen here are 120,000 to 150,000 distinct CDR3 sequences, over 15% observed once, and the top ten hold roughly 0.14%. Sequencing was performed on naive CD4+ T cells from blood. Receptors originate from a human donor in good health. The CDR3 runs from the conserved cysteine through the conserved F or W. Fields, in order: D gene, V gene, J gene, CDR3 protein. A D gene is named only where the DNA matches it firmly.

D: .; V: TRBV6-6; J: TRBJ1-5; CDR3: CASSTVGGNQPQHF
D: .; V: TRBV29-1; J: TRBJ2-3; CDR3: CSVLDRDSSTDTQYF
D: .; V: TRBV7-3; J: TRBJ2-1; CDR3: CASSPMDRNEQFF
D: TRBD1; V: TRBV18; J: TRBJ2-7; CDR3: CASSPTGTGFYEQYF
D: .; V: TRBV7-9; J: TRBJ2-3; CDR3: CASSLAQRGHTATDTQYF
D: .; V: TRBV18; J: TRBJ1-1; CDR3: CASSIQGTEAFF
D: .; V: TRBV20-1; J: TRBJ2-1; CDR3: CSASAGTQSSYNEQFF
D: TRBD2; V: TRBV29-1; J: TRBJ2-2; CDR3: CSVPTSGREAGELFF
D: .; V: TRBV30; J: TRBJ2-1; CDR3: CAWSGLAGYNEQFF
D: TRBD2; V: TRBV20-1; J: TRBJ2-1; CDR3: CSALGGTSGFNEQFF
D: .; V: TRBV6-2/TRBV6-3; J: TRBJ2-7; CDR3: CASSPRTAVAYEQYF
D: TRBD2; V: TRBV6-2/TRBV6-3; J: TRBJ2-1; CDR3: CASSRWTSPHNEQFF
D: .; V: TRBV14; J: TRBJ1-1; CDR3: CASSQDLRQGGAFF
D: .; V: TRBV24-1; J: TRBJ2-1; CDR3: CATSDLQTGVDEQFF